This TCR beta chain derives from a study of spatial heterogeneity in lung cancer. Study-wide results and caveats: Intratumoral expanded alpha and beta TCR counts were found to track tumor mutation counts.

The CDR3 covers 16 residues. Per germline, CDR1 SGHNT and CDR2 YENEEA. V lost 9 bases to trimming and J lost 8 bases, with 28 bases between them. Sample time point: sample taken at primary tumor resection. One entry per CDR3 protein results from TCRdb running MiXCR on the 5' RACE reads. Of more than 2,000 distinct CDR3 sequences listed, roughly 11% are singletons. In its sample, this clonotype was seen a few times. The target antigen is unknown. Here the sequenced sample was lung tumor tissue, taken at surgery. The receptor was derived from a female donor with early-stage non-small cell lung cancer. V and J are TRBV11-3 and TRBJ1-2; the D gene is possibly TRBD1 (6 bases). The CDR3 DNA follows: TGTGCCAGTAGCCCCCCGGGGACACTCGGGACGGGCGGCTACACCTTC. Translating gives CASSPPGTLGTGGYTF.